The clone carrying this T cell receptor (beta chain) appeared many times. The antigen remains unidentified. Samples came from axillary lymph nodes draining the breast cancer. The data derive from a study of breast tumors, draining lymph nodes, adjacent tissues. Notes on the study in general: Luminal-like breast cancer showed significantly higher tumor–nontumor repertoire similarity than basal-like. The lymph node origin of tumor T cells was framed as consistent with a hypothesis, not demonstrated. Tumor TCR diversity was below lymph nodes but above nontumor tissue. Data fit most tumor T cells coming from lymph node, expanding in tumor.

MiXCR, applied by TCRdb to the multiplex PCR reads, yields one record per CDR3 protein. The table shows 250,000 or so distinct CDR3 sequences, with around 30% occurring only once. Germline V gives CDR1 SGDLS, CDR2 YYNGEE. V gave up 3 bases and J gave up 3 bases; unmatched junction bases: 25. The CDR3 covers 21 residues. This sequence was found in a female donor with breast cancer. Some clones in this sample may be carry-over from other donors' samples. V and J are TRBV9 and TRBJ1-2, with 8 bases lining up with TRBD1. The sample was axillary lymph node tissue. The chain's CDR3 is CASSGTTKPRTGSQRDYGYTF. DNA for the CDR3: TGTGCCAGCAGCGGAACAACCAAACCCCGGACAGGGTCGCAGAGGGACTATGGCTACACCTTC.